What follows describes a single TCR beta chain. Antigen specificity is unknown. The PCR used 60 Vbeta and 13 Jbeta primers. Sequencing was performed with immunoSEQ multiplex PCR; in TCRdb, only in-frame clones are kept and a portion is missing. The repertoire has around 69,000 clones, roughly 67% of them found once; the top ten carry about 7.4%. This sample is part of a study of cytomegalovirus exposure and HLA in healthy donors. Findings and caveats of the study: The majority of CMV-associated TCR beta chains were reported as apparently HLA-restricted in a later analysis. In vitro experiments confirmed that three CMV-associated chains were specific for CMV antigens. Judged likely to be a sequencing artifact was a cluster of highly shared sequence variants.

From germline, CDR1 is SGHTA and CDR2 FQGTGA. The ends lost 1 base at V and 6 bases at J; junction bases unmatched: 2. This CDR3 is built from 14 residues. This clonotype was sampled from a man between 40 and 49 years old in good health and CMV-seropositive. Sequencing was performed on PBMCs. The J gene is TRBJ2-3, the V gene TRBV7-3; TRBD2 agrees at 9 bases. In DNA form, the CDR3 reads TGTGCCAGCAGCTTAAAGGCGGGGGGGGATACGCAGTATTTT. Protein product: CASSLKAGGDTQYF.